This T cell receptor (beta chain) was retrieved from a study of beta chain features in type 1 diabetes. Findings and caveats of the study: Possible PCR preference for shorter templates applied equally to patients and controls. The naive, central memory and Treg TCRB repertoires showed an apparent similarity that was greater among patients than among healthy donors. Lower insertion and higher deletion counts appeared at VDJ junctions in type 1 diabetes patients.

Germline CDR1 is SEHNR and CDR2 is FQNEAQ (reference sequence). V lost 3 bases and J lost 3, with 12 bases in between. The CDR3 extends over 15 amino acids. In this sample, this clone turned up a few times. The antigen is unknown. Reverse transcription of all isolated RNA meant that expressed TCRB transcripts were sequenced. Sequenced naive, central memory and regulatory T cell samples produced an average of roughly 3.9 million reads. Here immunoSEQ multiplex PCR was the method, and the copy in TCRdb shows in-frame clones only, minus some. This table has 300,000 to 400,000 clones, 9.5% to 11% appearing once.

This chain joins TRBV7-9 and TRBJ1-5, with D perhaps matching TRBD1 (5 bases). The sequenced sample consisted of naive CD4+ T cells from blood. This clonotype was sampled from a woman aged 30 to 39 in good health. The CDR3 spells CASSFGQGYNQPQHF. The CDR3 DNA is TGTGCCAGCAGCTTTGGCCAGGGTTACAATCAGCCCCAGCATTTT.